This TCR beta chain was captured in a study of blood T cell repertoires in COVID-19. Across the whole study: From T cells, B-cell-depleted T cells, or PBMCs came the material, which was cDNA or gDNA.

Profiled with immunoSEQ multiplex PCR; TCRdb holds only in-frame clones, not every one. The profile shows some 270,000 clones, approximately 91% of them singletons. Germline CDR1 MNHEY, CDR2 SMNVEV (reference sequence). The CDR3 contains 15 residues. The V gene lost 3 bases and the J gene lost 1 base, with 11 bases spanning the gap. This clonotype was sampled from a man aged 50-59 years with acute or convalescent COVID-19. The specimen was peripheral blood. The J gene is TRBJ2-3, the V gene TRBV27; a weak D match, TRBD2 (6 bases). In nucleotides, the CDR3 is TGTGCCAGCAGTTTTTGGGCTAGCGGCACAGATACGCAGTATTTT. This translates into CASSFWASGTDTQYF.